Below, one T cell receptor beta chain is given with its context. The antigen is unknown. The ends lost 2 bases at V and 4 bases at J; junction bases unmatched: 5. This CDR3 region has 16 residues. The germline gives CDR1 SEHNR, CDR2 FQNEAQ (reference sequence). PCR used 60 Vbeta primers and 13 Jbeta primers. Libraries were prepared by immunoSEQ multiplex PCR; TCRdb keeps only in-frame clonotypes and omits some of them. The profile shows hundreds of thousands of clones, 70% to 85% of them singletons. The entry originates in a study of cytomegalovirus exposure and HLA in healthy donors. Findings and caveats of the study: Likely technical artifact: a cluster of highly shared sequence variants. In vitro testing confirmed a few CMV-associated chains as specific for CMV antigens. For TCR beta chains, V- and J-gene trimming was later linked to a missense DCLRE1C variant.

Material for sequencing was PBMCs. The TCR was taken from a woman aged 40 to 50 in good health and CMV-seronegative. The chain employs TRBV7-9 and TRBJ1-6; 7 bases are shared with TRBD1. CDR3 region: CASSLKRQGYNSPLHF. For the CDR3, the DNA is TGTGCCAGCAGCTTAAAACGACAGGGTTATAATTCACCCCTCCACTTT.